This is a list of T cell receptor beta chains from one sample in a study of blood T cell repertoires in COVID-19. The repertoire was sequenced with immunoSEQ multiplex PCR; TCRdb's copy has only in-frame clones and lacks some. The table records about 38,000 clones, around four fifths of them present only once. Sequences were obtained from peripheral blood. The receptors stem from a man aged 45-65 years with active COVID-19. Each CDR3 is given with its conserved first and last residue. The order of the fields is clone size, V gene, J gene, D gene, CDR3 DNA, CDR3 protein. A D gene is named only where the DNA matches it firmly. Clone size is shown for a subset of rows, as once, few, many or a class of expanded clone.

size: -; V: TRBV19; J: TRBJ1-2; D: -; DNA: TGTGCCGCCAGGGCCAGGACTAACTATGGCTACACCTTC; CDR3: CAARARTNYGYTF
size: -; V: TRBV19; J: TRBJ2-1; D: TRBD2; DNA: TGTGCCAGTAGCCGACTAGCGAGCAATGAGCAGTTCTTC; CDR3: CASSRLASNEQFF
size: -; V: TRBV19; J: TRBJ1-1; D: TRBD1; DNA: TGTGCCAGCCTCCGGGACAGGGGTGGCGTGAACACTGAAGCTTTCTTT; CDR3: CASLRDRGGVNTEAFF
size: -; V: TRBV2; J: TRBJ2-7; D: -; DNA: TGTGCCAGCAGAGAGAGGGCCTACGAGCAGTACTTC; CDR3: CASRERAYEQYF
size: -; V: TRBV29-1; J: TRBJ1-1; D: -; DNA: TGCAGCGTTGATTTGGGGTTTGAGGGCACTGAAGCTTTCTTT; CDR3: CSVDLGFEGTEAFF
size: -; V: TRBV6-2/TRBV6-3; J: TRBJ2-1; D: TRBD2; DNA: TGTGCCAGCAGTTACTCCTGGCTAGCGGGGAACAATGAGCAGTTCTTC; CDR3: CASSYSWLAGNNEQFF
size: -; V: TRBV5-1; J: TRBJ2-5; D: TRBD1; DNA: TGCGCCAGCAGCCCCTCCGGACAGGGGCGCTGGGAGACCCAGTACTTC; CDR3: CASSPSGQGRWETQYF
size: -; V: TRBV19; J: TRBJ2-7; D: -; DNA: TGTGCCAGTAGTGCCCCGCCGAGGGGGAGACCCTACGAGCAGTACTTC; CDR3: CASSAPPRGRPYEQYF
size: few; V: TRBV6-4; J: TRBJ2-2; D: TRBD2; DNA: TGTGCCAGCAGTGGACTAGCGGGGGGCGCCGGGGAGCTGTTTTTT; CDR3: CASSGLAGGAGELFF
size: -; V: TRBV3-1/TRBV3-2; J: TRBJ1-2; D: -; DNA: TGTGCCAGCGGACAGTTAGCTAACTATGGCTACACCTTC; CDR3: CASGQLANYGYTF
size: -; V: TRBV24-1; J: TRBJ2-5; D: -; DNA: TGTGCCACCAGTGATATATTCGGGGGACAAGAGACCCAGTACTTC; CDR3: CATSDIFGGQETQYF
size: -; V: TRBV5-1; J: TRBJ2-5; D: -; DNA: TGCGCCAGCAGCTTGGCACTAGCAGGGGAGACCCAGTACTTC; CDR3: CASSLALAGETQYF
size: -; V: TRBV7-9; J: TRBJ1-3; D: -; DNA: TGTGCCAGCAGCTCGCGAGAGTTCACCATATATTTT; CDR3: CASSSREFTIYF
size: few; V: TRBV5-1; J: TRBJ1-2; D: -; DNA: TGCGCCAGCAGCCAAAGCGGGACCTTTCATCTTGGCTACACCTTC; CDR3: CASSQSGTFHLGYTF
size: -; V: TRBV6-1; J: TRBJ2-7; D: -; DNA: TGTGCCAGCAGTGAAGCGCCAGGGCCACCCCACGAGCAGTACTTC; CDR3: CASSEAPGPPHEQYF
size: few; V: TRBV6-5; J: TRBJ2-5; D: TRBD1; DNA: TGTGCCAGCAGACGACAGGGGACCCGAGTGGAGACCCAGTACTTC; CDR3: CASRRQGTRVETQYF
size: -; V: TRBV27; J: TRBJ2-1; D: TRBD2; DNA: TGTGCCAGCCATCTTAGGCGGGGGGGCATCTACAATGAGCAGTTCTTC; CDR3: CASHLRRGGIYNEQFF
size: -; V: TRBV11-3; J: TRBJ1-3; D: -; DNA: TGTGCCAGCAGCTTACCAAACCGCCAGGGGAGTGATGGAAACACCATATATTTT; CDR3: CASSLPNRQGSDGNTIYF
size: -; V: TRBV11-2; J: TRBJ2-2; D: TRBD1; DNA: TGTGCCAGCAGCCCCATCAGGGGGACAATGTTCGGGGAGCTGTTTTTT; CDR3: CASSPIRGTMFGELFF
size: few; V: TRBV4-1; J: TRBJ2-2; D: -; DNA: TGCGCCAGCAGCGAGAACAGGGACGGGGAGCTGTTTTTT; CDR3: CASSENRDGELFF
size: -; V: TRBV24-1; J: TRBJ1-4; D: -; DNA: TGTGCCACCAGCAAGGGGGGGACCCCCCTTAAAAAAAAACTGTTTTTT; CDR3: CATSKGGTPLKKKLFF
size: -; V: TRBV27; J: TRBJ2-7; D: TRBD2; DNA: TGTGCCAGCAGTCCTCTGCGACTAGCGGGTTTCAACGAGCAGTACTTC; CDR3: CASSPLRLAGFNEQYF
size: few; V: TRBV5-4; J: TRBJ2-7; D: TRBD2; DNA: TGTGCCAGCAGCGGTGAGGTGACTAGCGGCTACGAGCAGTACTTC; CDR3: CASSGEVTSGYEQYF
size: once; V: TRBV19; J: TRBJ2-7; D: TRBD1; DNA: TGTGCCAGTAGTGACTCCGGACAGGAACCCTACGAGCAGTACTTC; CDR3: CASSDSGQEPYEQYF
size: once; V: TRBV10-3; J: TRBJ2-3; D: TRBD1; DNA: TGTGCCATCCGACAGGGACGGGAAACAGATACGCAGTATTTT; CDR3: CAIRQGRETDTQYF
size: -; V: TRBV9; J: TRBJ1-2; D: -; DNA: TGTGCCAGCAGCGTAGTAGAGGGAGTGGGGGGCTACACCTTC; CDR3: CASSVVEGVGGYTF
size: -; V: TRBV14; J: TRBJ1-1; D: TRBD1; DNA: TGTGCCAGCAGCCAAGATCTGTGGACAGGGAACACTGAAGCTTTCTTT; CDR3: CASSQDLWTGNTEAFF
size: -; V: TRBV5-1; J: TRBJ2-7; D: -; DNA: TGCGCCAGCAGCTTGGAGGCGGGGCCCTCCTACGAGCAGTACTTC; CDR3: CASSLEAGPSYEQYF
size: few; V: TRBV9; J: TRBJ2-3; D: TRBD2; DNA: TGTGCCAGCAGCGTAGCGGGACTAGCGGGGCGATTCACAGATACGCAGTATTTT; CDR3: CASSVAGLAGRFTDTQYF
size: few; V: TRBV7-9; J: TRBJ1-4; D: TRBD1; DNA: TGTGCCAGCAGCCGTCTGACAGGGGTGCATGAAAAACTGTTTTTT; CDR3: CASSRLTGVHEKLFF
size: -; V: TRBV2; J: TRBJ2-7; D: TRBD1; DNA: TGTGCCAGCAGTCCCGACAGGGGGTATGGGGAGCAGTACTTC; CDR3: CASSPDRGYGEQYF
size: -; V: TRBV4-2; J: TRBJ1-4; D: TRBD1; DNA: TGTGCCAGCAGCCAAGACCCCAGGGGGCGCATAAATGAAAAACTGTTTTTT; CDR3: CASSQDPRGRINEKLFF
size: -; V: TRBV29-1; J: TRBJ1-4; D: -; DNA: TGCAGCGTTGTCCTGGGGGGAACCCTGTTTTTT; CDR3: CSVVLGGTLFF
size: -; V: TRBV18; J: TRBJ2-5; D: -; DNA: TGTGCCAGCTCACCTCTAGCGAGTATACAAGAGACCCAGTACTTC; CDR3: CASSPLASIQETQYF
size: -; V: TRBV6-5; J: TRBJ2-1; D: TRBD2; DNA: TGTGCCAGCAGTCAACTAGCGGGGGGGCTTTTCTTC; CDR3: CASSQLAGGLFF
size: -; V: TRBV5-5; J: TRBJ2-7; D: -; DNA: TGTGCCAGCAGCTTGGTTCACAGCTACGAGCAGTACTTC; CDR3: CASSLVHSYEQYF
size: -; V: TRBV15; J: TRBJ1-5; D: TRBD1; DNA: TGTGCCACCAGCGGGCATACAGGGGTGGGCAATCAGCCCCAGCATTTT; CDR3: CATSGHTGVGNQPQHF
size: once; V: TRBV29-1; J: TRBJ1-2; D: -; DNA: TGCAGCGTTGCAGGGATGCAAGACTATGGCTACACCTTC; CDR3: CSVAGMQDYGYTF
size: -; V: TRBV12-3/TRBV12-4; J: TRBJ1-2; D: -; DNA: TGTGCCAGCAGTTTCGGACTGGCTGGGGGCTACACCTTC; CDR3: CASSFGLAGGYTF
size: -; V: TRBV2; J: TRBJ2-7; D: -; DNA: TGTGCCAGCAGGGTGGACAGCTACGAGCAGTACTTC; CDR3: CASRVDSYEQYF
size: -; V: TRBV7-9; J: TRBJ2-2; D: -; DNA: TGTGCCAGCAGCTACGGACTTAGGAACACCGGGGAGCTGTTTTTT; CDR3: CASSYGLRNTGELFF
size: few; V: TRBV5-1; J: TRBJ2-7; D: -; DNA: TGCGCCAGCAGTCAGGGCTTCTACGAGCAGTACTTC; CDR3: CASSQGFYEQYF
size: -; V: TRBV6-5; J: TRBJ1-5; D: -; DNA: TGTGCCAGCAGTTTCCCGAGCAATCAGCCCCAGCATTTT; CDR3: CASSFPSNQPQHF
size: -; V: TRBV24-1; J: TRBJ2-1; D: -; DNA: TGTGCCACCAGTGATTCCAGCAGCGGGTACAATGAGCAGTTCTTC; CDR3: CATSDSSSGYNEQFF
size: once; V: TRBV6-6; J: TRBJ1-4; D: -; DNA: TGTGCCAGCAGTTACTCGGGGGGGCACGGTGAAAAACTGTTTTTT; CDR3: CASSYSGGHGEKLFF
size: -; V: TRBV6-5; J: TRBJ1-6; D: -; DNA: TGTGCCAGCAGGGTCGAGGGGGTTATGTATTCACCCCTCCACTTT; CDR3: CASRVEGVMYSPLHF
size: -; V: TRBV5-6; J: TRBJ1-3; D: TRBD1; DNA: TGTGCCAGCAGCGCCGGGACAGGGGATCGAAACACCATATATTTT; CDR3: CASSAGTGDRNTIYF
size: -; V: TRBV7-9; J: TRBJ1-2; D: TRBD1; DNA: TGTGCCAGCAGCTTACCCCCGGGACAGGGATTGAGCTACACCTTC; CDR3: CASSLPPGQGLSYTF
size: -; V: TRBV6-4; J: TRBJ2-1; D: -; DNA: TGTGCCAGCAGTGATACAGGAAGCTACAATGAGCAGTTCTTC; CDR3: CASSDTGSYNEQFF
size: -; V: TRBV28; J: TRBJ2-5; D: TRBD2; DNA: TGTGCCAGCAGCCTTCGGGGGAGGGCAGTTCAAGAGACCCAGTACTTC; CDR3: CASSLRGRAVQETQYF
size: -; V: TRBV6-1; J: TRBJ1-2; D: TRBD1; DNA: TGTGCCAGCAGTGAAGGGACAGGGGAGAGCTATGGCTACACCTTC; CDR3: CASSEGTGESYGYTF
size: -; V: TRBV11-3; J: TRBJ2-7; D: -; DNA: TGTGCCAGCAGCTTAGACGGAGGGAACTCCTACGAGCAGTACTTC; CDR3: CASSLDGGNSYEQYF
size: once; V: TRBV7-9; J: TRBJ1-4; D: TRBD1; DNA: TGTGCCAGCAGCTCTGGGTTTACGACAGGGTGGGAAAAACTGTTTTTT; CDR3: CASSSGFTTGWEKLFF
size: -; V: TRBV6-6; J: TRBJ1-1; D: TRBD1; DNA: TGTGCCAGCAGTTACTCGAGGGACAGCACTGAAGCTTTCTTT; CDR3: CASSYSRDSTEAFF
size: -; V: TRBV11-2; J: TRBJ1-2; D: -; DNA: TGTGCCAGCAGCGATACAGGGTTCCATGGCTACACCTTC; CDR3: CASSDTGFHGYTF
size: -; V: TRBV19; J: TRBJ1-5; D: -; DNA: TGTGCCAGTAGTATAGCTGGGAGAGCGAATCAGCCCCAGCATTTT; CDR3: CASSIAGRANQPQHF
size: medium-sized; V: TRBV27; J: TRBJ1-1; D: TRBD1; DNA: TGTGCCAGCAGTCTAAACCAACAGGGGGTGAACACTGAAGCTTTCTTT; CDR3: CASSLNQQGVNTEAFF